Below, 23 T cell receptor beta chains from the same sample are listed, as sequenced in a study of response to subunit inactivated influenza vaccine. TCRdb re-called the RT-PCR reads with MiXCR, one entry per CDR3 protein. The sample includes fewer than 700,000 distinct CDR3 sequences, over 10% seen only once; the top ten take 10% to 15%. The sample consisted of PBMCs from blood, taken roughly 47 days after vaccination. These receptor sequences come from a man aged 50-59 years who received an inactivated influenza vaccine.

V and J are TRBV5-5 and TRBJ2-7; maybe TRBD2 (6 bases). CDR1 and CDR2 (germline): SGHKS, YYEKEE (reference sequence). V lost 4 bases and J 7 bases, leaving 9 bases between the germline ends. The length of the CDR3 is 11 residues. In DNA form, the CDR3 reads TGTGCCAGCAGCGGGGGGAGGGAGCAGTACTTC. Encoded protein: CASSGGREQYF.

This chain connects TRBV15 to TRBJ1-4; D uncertain. The CDR3 sequence is 15 residues long. The germline CDR1 and CDR2 sequences are LNHNV and YYDKDF (reference sequence). The ends were cut back, 3 bases at V and 4 bases at J, with 12 bases in the middle. The CDR3 region is CATSRRALLNEKLFF. CDR3 nucleotides: TGTGCCACCAGCAGGAGGGCCCTGCTTAATGAAAAACTGTTTTTT.

Turning to this clonotype: A clone one base away is much larger, so this may be a read error. V and J are TRBV5-1 and TRBJ2-7; D might be TRBD1 (5 bases). The V end was cut by 5 bases, the J end by 0 bases, with 9 bases between. The CDR3 totals 13 residues. Germline V lookup: CDR1 SGHRS, CDR2 YFSETQ. The CDR3 coding sequence is TGCGCCAGCAGAAGACAGATCTCCTACGAGCAGTACTTC. This encodes CASRRQISYEQYF.

The chain employs TRBV30 and TRBJ1-5; 7 bases agree with TRBD1. CDR3 length: 14 residues. Unmatched junction bases numbered 12, after V lost 8 bases and J lost 5 bases. Germline CDR1 and CDR2: GTSNPN and SVGIG (reference sequence). CDR3 sequence: CAPDRPRLHQPQHF. The CDR3 bases are TGTGCCCCGGACAGGCCACGGCTGCATCAGCCCCAGCATTTT.

This clonotype appeared a few times. CDR3 sequence reads: CASSPMLRQGRDEKLFF. The CDR3 DNA follows: TGTGCCAGCAGCCCAATGTTACGACAGGGACGGGACGAAAAACTGTTTTTT. This chain links TRBV5-8 with TRBJ1-4; TRBD1 agrees at 7 bases. The CDR3 extends over 17 amino acids. The V and J ends lost 4 bases and 8 bases, in that order; junction bases with no gene match: 17. The germline CDR1 and CDR2 sequences are SGHTS and YDEGEE.

A few counts support this clonotype. V usage is TRBV5-1 and J usage is TRBJ2-2; D call uncertain. The ends were cut back, 0 bases at V and 0 bases at J, with 12 bases in the middle. This CDR3 is built from 17 residues. Germline CDR1 SGHRS, CDR2 YFSETQ. The CDR3 sequence: CASSLAGSPSNTGELFF. CDR3 DNA sequence: TGCGCCAGCAGCTTGGCCGGAAGCCCCTCGAACACCGGGGAGCTGTTTTTT. Based on the CDR3 plus reference TRBV5-1 and TRBJ2-2, the full variable domain is KAGVTQTPRYLIKTRGQQVTLSCSPISGHRSVSWYQQTPGQGLQFLFEYFSETQRNKGNFPGRFSGRQFSNSRSEMNVSTLELGDSALYLCASSLAGSPSNTGELFFGEGSRLTVL.

The rearrangement joins TRBV14 to TRBJ1-2; D might be TRBD1 (6 bases). The CDR3 covers 13 residues. Trimming removed 6 bases at V and 6 bases at J, with 14 bases between. Germline V gene data show CDR1 as SGHDN and CDR2 as FVKESK. The CDR3 bases are TGTGCCAGCAGGGGAACAGGGCGGAATGGCTACACCTTC. Residues: CASRGTGRNGYTF.

At least ten counts were recorded for this clonotype. The chain employs TRBV10-3 and TRBJ1-6; 7 bases line up with TRBD1. The CDR3 extends over 15 amino acids. The junction had 20 bases not matched to a gene; V was cut back by 10 bases and J by 14 bases. Germline loops: CDR1 ENHRY, CDR2 SYGVKD. CDR3 residues: CATMTGTRGNSALHF. The CDR3 nucleotides read TGTGCCACCATGACAGGGACCCGTGGTAATTCGGCCCTCCACTTT.

The rearrangement uses TRBV28 and TRBJ2-1; 7 nucleotides agree with TRBD2. CDR3 length: 14 residues. Germline CDR1 and CDR2: MDHEN and SYDVKM. The ends lost 7 bases at V and 7 bases at J; junction bases unmatched: 10. CDR3 nucleotides: TGTGCCAGCACGACTAGCCTAGCGGCTAATGAGCAGTTCTTC. This codes for CASTTSLAANEQFF.

The V and J genes are TRBV28 and TRBJ2-3; 8 bases match TRBD1. Per the germline V gene, CDR1 is MDHEN and CDR2 is SYDVKM. J was trimmed by 4 bases and V by 3 bases; bases with no gene match: 6. The CDR3 has 15 residues. This CDR3 reads CASSFRQGIPDTQYF. CDR3 nucleotide sequence: TGTGCCAGCAGTTTTAGACAGGGGATACCAGATACGCAGTATTTT.

This clonotype has a handful of counts. J is TRBJ1-5 and V is TRBV6-2 or TRBV6-3; 7 bases are a match to TRBD1. The V gene's germline CDR1 is MNHEY and CDR2 SVGEGT. J lost 7 bases, V lost 9 bases, and 15 bases had no gene match. This CDR3 spans 15 amino acids. The CDR3 nucleotides are TGTGCCAGTACGCGGGACAGTTCAAGCGGACAGCCCCAGCATTTT. Translation: CASTRDSSSGQPQHF.

This clonotype has more than one count but fewer than ten. V is TRBV20-1 and J is TRBJ2-1, with no clear D. The CDR3 extends over 14 amino acids. Germline-derived CDR1 and CDR2 are DFQATT and SNEGSKA (reference sequence). The V end was cut by 4 bases, the J end by 0 bases, with 10 bases between. In DNA, the CDR3 is TGCAGTGCTAAGAGACTTTCCTCCTACAATGAGCAGTTCTTC. It specifies CSAKRLSSYNEQFF.

The J gene is TRBJ2-1, the V gene TRBV12-3 or TRBV12-4, with 7 bases identical to TRBD1. This CDR3 is 14 amino acids long. With 5 bases clipped from V and 7 bases from J, the junction kept 8 bases outside the gene matches. As DNA, the CDR3 is TGTGCCAGCAGTGACAGGGTTGATAAAAATGAGCAGTTCTTC. This codes for CASSDRVDKNEQFF.

This clonotype appeared a few times. V and J are TRBV7-3 and TRBJ2-7; D possibly corresponds to TRBD2 (5 bases). CDR1 and CDR2 (germline): SGHTA, FQGTGA. This CDR3 region has 12 residues. Trimming left V 5 bases short and J 6 bases short, with 11 bases between. The CDR3 sequence: CASSPTSGEQYF. The CDR3 DNA sequence: TGTGCCAGCAGCCCAACTAGTGGCGAGCAGTACTTC.

In its sample, this clonotype was seen many times. This chain connects TRBV5-1 to TRBJ1-2; D might be TRBD1 (6 bases). The CDR3 totals 14 residues. In germline, CDR1 is SGHRS, CDR2 YFSETQ. V gave up 1 base and J gave up 4 bases, with 11 bases separating them. This CDR3 reads CASSLLQGGYGYTF. The CDR3 bases are TGCGCCAGCAGCTTGTTACAGGGCGGCTATGGCTACACCTTC. Filled out from reference TRBV5-1 and TRBJ1-2, the complete variable domain reads KAGVTQTPRYLIKTRGQQVTLSCSPISGHRSVSWYQQTPGQGLQFLFEYFSETQRNKGNFPGRFSGRQFSNSRSEMNVSTLELGDSALYLCASSLLQGGYGYTFGSGTRLTVV.

This clonotype has a handful of counts. The chain combines TRBV23-1 with TRBJ2-7; a weak D match, TRBD1 (6 bases). TRBV23-1 is designated an ORF whose function remains uncertain. Trimming removed 4 bases at V and 0 bases at J, with 16 bases between. The CDR3 runs 16 residues. CDR3: CASSLPGTFSSYEQYF. The CDR3 DNA reads as TGCGCCAGCAGTCTTCCCGGGACATTCAGCTCCTACGAGCAGTACTTC.

The chain combines TRBV7-9 with TRBJ2-7, with TRBD2 as a possible D gene (6 bases). The germline gives CDR1 SEHNR, CDR2 FQNEAQ (reference sequence). Trimming took 0 bases from V and 2 from J, leaving 11 bases between them. The CDR3 loop spans 15 amino acids. The DNA of the CDR3 is TGTGCCAGCAGCTTAGCCGGGACTGCAACCTACGAGCAGTACTTC. Amino acid sequence: CASSLAGTATYEQYF.

Ten or more counts support this clonotype. The rearrangement joins TRBV4-3 to TRBJ2-5, with TRBD2 matching 12 bases. The CDR3 spans 16 residues. With V trimmed by 1 base and J by 5 bases, 5 bases remained unmatched. Germline V lookup: CDR1 LGHNA, CDR2 YSLEER. CDR3 in amino acids: CASSQGLAGVLETQYF. CDR3 DNA sequence: TGCGCCAGCAGCCAAGGACTAGCGGGAGTGTTGGAGACCCAGTACTTC.

Ten or more counts support this clonotype. The rearrangement uses TRBV5-1 and TRBJ1-1, with unresolved D. CDR1 is SGHRS and CDR2 is YFSETQ in the germline V gene. The V gene lost 0 bases and the J gene lost 0 bases, with 9 bases spanning the gap. There are 15 residues in the CDR3. This chain's CDR3 is CASSLAPTVNTEAFF. Here the CDR3 DNA reads TGCGCCAGCAGCTTGGCTCCCACGGTGAACACTGAAGCTTTCTTT. Together with reference TRBV5-1 and TRBJ1-1, the CDR3 gives the full variable domain: KAGVTQTPRYLIKTRGQQVTLSCSPISGHRSVSWYQQTPGQGLQFLFEYFSETQRNKGNFPGRFSGRQFSNSRSEMNVSTLELGDSALYLCASSLAPTVNTEAFFGQGTRLTVV.

This clonotype was picked up a small number of times. V gene TRBV10-3 combines with J gene TRBJ2-3; 11 bases are a match to TRBD2. Germline CDR1 is ENHRY and CDR2 is SYGVKD. Trimming took 4 bases from V and 3 from J; bases not matched to a gene: 6. This CDR3 spans 16 amino acids. The CDR3 sequence is CAISARTSGLTDTQYF. The CDR3 DNA reads as TGTGCCATCAGTGCCAGGACTAGCGGGTTGACAGATACGCAGTATTTT.

This clonotype was counted ten times or more. A read error may produce the germline difference seen at one junction end. This chain connects TRBV5-1 to TRBJ2-2; no reliable D call. The germline CDR1 and CDR2 sequences are SGHRS and YFSETQ. This CDR3 contains 13 residues. CDR3 sequence reads: CASSLGYTGELFF. CDR3 nucleotide sequence: TGTGCCAGCAGTTTAGGGTATACCGGGGAGCTGTTTTTT.

This clonotype was counted a few times. The chain is built from TRBV20-1 and TRBJ1-5; D call uncertain. This CDR3 has 14 residues. V lost 5 bases to trimming and J lost 6 bases, with 17 bases between them. Germline values: CDR1 DFQATT, CDR2 SNEGSKA (reference sequence). DNA for the CDR3: TGCAGTGCTGGCGATTGGGAGGGAGTTCAGCCCCAGCATTTT. Protein: CSAGDWEGVQPQHF.

This clonotype was detected many times. The chain links TRBV15 to TRBJ2-7; D remains unclear. Trimming pared 0 bases from V and 2 bases from J, leaving 8 bases between. CDR1 and CDR2 (germline): LNHNV, YYDKDF (reference sequence). CDR3 length equals 14 residues. CDR3 amino acids: CATSRDGGPYEQYF. The CDR3 DNA is TGTGCCACCAGCAGAGATGGCGGCCCCTACGAGCAGTACTTC.